The 11 T cell receptor beta chains in this list originate from one sample, sequenced in a study of blood T cell repertoires in COVID-19. Sequencing used immunoSEQ multiplex PCR; TCRdb keeps in-frame clones, though not all of them. The sample comprises approximately 190,000 clones, roughly 80% of which are singletons, and 6.9% rests with the top ten. Sequencing used peripheral blood. Receptors originate from a man aged 55 to 70 with acute or convalescent COVID-19.

V and J are TRBV2 and TRBJ1-1; 9 nucleotides match TRBD1. V lost 4 bases and J lost 5; bases outside the gene matches: 11. This CDR3 is built from 16 residues. CDR1 is SNHLY, CDR2 FYNNEI, per germline. For the CDR3, the DNA is TGTGCCAGCAGTGGGGGTACAGGGGGCGCAGGTACTGAAGCTTTCTTT. Amino acid sequence: CASSGGTGGAGTEAFF.

V and J are TRBV7-3 and TRBJ2-7; tentative D call: TRBD1 (6 bases). The CDR3 totals 15 residues. Between the trimmed V and J ends, which lost 5 bases and 4 bases, there was a span of 18 bases. Per the germline V gene, CDR1 is SGHTA and CDR2 is FQGTGA. The CDR3 coding sequence is TGTGCCAGCAGCCAGGACAGTGGATGGGCATACGAGCAGTACTTC. This sequence encodes CASSQDSGWAYEQYF.

The chain has TRBV6-5 and TRBJ2-7; 11 nucleotides line up with TRBD2. Germline assignment: CDR1 MNHEY and CDR2 SVGAGI. The CDR3 length is 15 residues. The junction had 11 bases not matched to a gene; V was cut back by 7 bases and J by 6 bases. CDR3 bases: TGTGCCAGCACTGCTCCACTAGCGGGAGCCTCCGAGCAGTACTTC. This sequence encodes CASTAPLAGASEQYF.

The V call is TRBV11-2, the J call TRBJ2-7; D perhaps matches TRBD2 (6 bases). The V gene lost 2 bases and the J gene lost 3 bases, with 14 bases spanning the gap. The germline V gene encodes CDR1 SGHAT and CDR2 FQNNGV. The CDR3 runs to 15 residues. CDR3 sequence reads: CASSLSSGSGYEQYF. CDR3 sequence (DNA): TGTGCCAGCAGCTTATCGAGCGGGTCTGGCTACGAGCAGTACTTC.

This clone has a handful of counts. This chain uses TRBV5-4 with TRBJ2-7; tentatively, D is TRBD2 (5 bases). The germline V gene has CDR1 SGHNT and CDR2 YYREEE (reference sequence). There are 15 residues in the CDR3. V lost 2 bases and J lost 0, with 12 bases in between. The DNA of the CDR3 is TGTGCCAGCAGCTTTGGTTCGGGAACCTCCTACGAGCAGTACTTC. As protein: CASSFGSGTSYEQYF.

The J gene is TRBJ1-1, the V gene TRBV7-2; 7 nucleotides align to TRBD1. V lost 2 bases, J lost 5 bases, and 2 bases stayed unmatched. CDR1 is SGHTA and CDR2 is FQGNSA in the germline V gene. The CDR3 length is 13 residues. The CDR3 DNA follows: TGTGCCAGCAGCTTAACAGGGGTAACTGAAGCTTTCTTT. This encodes CASSLTGVTEAFF.

The chain has TRBV14 and TRBJ1-4; 10 bases are a match to TRBD1. This CDR3 spans 15 amino acids. Losses at the gene ends were 4 bases for V and 8 bases for J; bases not matched to a gene: 7. CDR1 is SGHDN and CDR2 is FVKESK in the germline V gene. CDR3 in amino acids: CASSRDRGSGEKLFF. In DNA, the CDR3 is TGTGCCAGCAGCCGGGACAGGGGTTCGGGGGAAAAACTGTTTTTT. Based on the CDR3 plus reference TRBV14 and TRBJ1-4, the full variable domain is EAGVTQFPSHSVIEKGQTVTLRCDPISGHDNLYWYRRVMGKEIKFLLHFVKESKQDESGMPNNRFLAERTGGTYSTLKVQPAELEDSGVYFCASSRDRGSGEKLFFGSGTQLSVL.

This clone was observed a single time. CDR3 sequence (DNA): TGCGCCAGCAGCTTGGCCGGTACAAACCTTTATAGCGGCACGCGGGCAGATACGCAGTATTTT. This codes for CASSLAGTNLYSGTRADTQYF. The chain carries TRBV5-1 and TRBJ2-3; D is possibly TRBD2 (6 bases). The CDR3 covers 21 residues. The germline V gene encodes CDR1 SGHRS and CDR2 YFSETQ. V was clipped by 0 bases and J by 4 bases, with 30 bases between them.

The chain uses TRBV28 and TRBJ2-7, with TRBD1 matching over 8 bases. V was pared by 6 bases and J by 3 bases, with 7 bases of the junction left unmatched. Germline V gene data show CDR1 as MDHEN and CDR2 as SYDVKM. The CDR3 totals 14 residues. The CDR3 nucleotides read TGTGCCAGCAGACATCGGACAGGGTACTACGAGCAGTACTTC. Protein sequence: CASRHRTGYYEQYF.

J is TRBJ2-3 and V is TRBV5-1, with a weak D call TRBD2 (5 bases). V lost 6 bases to trimming and J lost 5 bases, with 13 bases between them. This CDR3 spans 13 amino acids. CDR1 SGHRS and CDR2 YFSETQ come from the germline V gene. The CDR3, as DNA: TGCGCCAGCATTGCTGGGAGCGGAGATACGCAGTATTTT. Translated: CASIAGSGDTQYF.

The chain couples TRBV3-1 (or the pseudogene TRBV3-2) to TRBJ2-7; 9 bases map to TRBD2. Germline lookup yields CDR1 LGHDT and CDR2 YNNKEL (reference sequence). J gave up 5 bases and V 10 bases, and 9 bases lay outside the gene matches. This CDR3 has 13 residues. DNA of the CDR3: TGTGCCACAGGGCTAGCGGGGTCTAACGAGCAGTACTTC. This encodes CATGLAGSNEQYF.